Following are 30 T cell receptor beta chains from one sample sequenced in a study of shared clonotypes between healthy human individuals. Terminally differentiated effector memory CD45RA+ cells were excluded from the naive CD8 cells, which were CD45RO-negative and positively selected for CCR7. Only in-frame clones appear in the TCRdb table, and some are missing; sequencing was by immunoSEQ multiplex PCR. The data show roughly 2 million clones, around 96% seen once. Sequenced material: naive CD8+ T cells sorted from blood. All receptors derive from a man aged 18-30 years in good health.

The chain recombines TRBV13 with TRBJ1-1; D is perhaps TRBD1 (6 bases). Germline lookup yields CDR1 PRHDT and CDR2 FYEKMQ (reference sequence). CDR3 length: 14 residues. The germline V and J ends were trimmed by 8 bases and 0 bases, with 13 bases remaining between them. The CDR3, as DNA: TGTGCCAGCCGGGCAGGGGAGGTGAACACTGAAGCTTTCTTT. Translating it yields CASRAGEVNTEAFF.

This clone was counted only a few times. V and J are TRBV7-2 and TRBJ2-7; 7 bases map to TRBD1. Looked up from germline, CDR1 is SGHTA and CDR2 is FQGNSA. There are 14 residues in the CDR3. V lost 5 bases to trimming and J lost 4 bases; unmatched junction nucleotides: 8. CDR3 region: CASSLRQGLYEQYF. CDR3 DNA sequence: TGTGCCAGCAGCCTAAGACAGGGCCTATACGAGCAGTACTTC.

Details on this clone: Other DNA sequences in the sample encode the same CDR3. The chain employs TRBV27 and TRBJ2-7; D gene ambiguous. The CDR3 is 12 residues long. V was cut by 4 bases and J by 3 bases, with 7 bases left in between. Germline assignment: CDR1 MNHEY and CDR2 SMNVEV (reference sequence). Written as DNA, the CDR3 is TGTGCCAGCAGTTCCGGCAACTACGAGCAGTACTTC. Translating it yields CASSSGNYEQYF.

The V call is TRBV19, the J call TRBJ2-7; D is unclear. The CDR3 is 11 amino acids. V gave up 4 bases and J gave up 3 bases, with 4 bases separating them. The germline V gene encodes CDR1 LNHDA and CDR2 SQIVND (reference sequence). The DNA of the CDR3 is TGTGCCAGTAGTAACCTCTACGAGCAGTACTTC. Its protein product is CASSNLYEQYF.

The chain couples TRBV9 to TRBJ2-2; maybe TRBD2 (6 bases). Looked up from germline, CDR1 is SGDLS and CDR2 is YYNGEE. There are 17 residues in the CDR3. Trimming took 3 bases from V and 1 from J, leaving 16 bases between them. The CDR3 sequence: CASSAPSGTLNTGELFF. CDR3 coding DNA: TGTGCCAGCAGCGCGCCCTCCGGGACTTTGAACACCGGGGAGCTGTTTTTT.

The chain combines TRBV9 with TRBJ2-7, with 13 bases fitting TRBD2. The germline V gene has CDR1 SGDLS and CDR2 YYNGEE. The CDR3 loop spans 15 amino acids. V was clipped by 3 bases and J by 5 bases; unmatched bases: 5. The CDR3 nucleotides are TGTGCCAGCAGCGCAACTAGCGGGGGGGCCCACGAGCAGTACTTC. Protein sequence: CASSATSGGAHEQYF.

This clone was seen just once. The chain couples TRBV29-1 to TRBJ2-1, with 11 bases lining up with TRBD2. CDR3 length: 16 residues. The V gene end was trimmed by 1 base and the J gene end by 8 bases; junction bases not matched to a gene: 10. The germline CDR1 and CDR2 sequences are SQVTM and ANQGSEA. CDR3 protein: CSVEVLAGGPGDEQFF. DNA of the CDR3: TGCAGCGTTGAAGTCCTAGCGGGAGGCCCTGGGGATGAGCAGTTCTTC.

The J gene is TRBJ1-5, the V gene TRBV28; D is unresolved. The CDR3 has 13 amino acids. CDR1 and CDR2 (germline): MDHEN, SYDVKM. The germline V and J ends were trimmed by 5 bases and 4 bases, with 9 bases remaining between them. The CDR3 DNA sequence: TGTGCCAGCAGTCCGAGTGGGAATCAGCCCCAGCATTTT. This translates into CASSPSGNQPQHF.

The chain has TRBV5-5 and TRBJ1-1; no clear D. This CDR3 comprises 14 residues. From germline, CDR1 is SGHKS and CDR2 YYEKEE (reference sequence). V lost 0 bases to trimming and J lost 1 base, with 7 bases between them. The CDR3 DNA reads TGTGCCAGCAGCTTGGAATGGGAGAACACTGAAGCTTTCTTT. Its translation is CASSLEWENTEAFF.

The chain links TRBV4-1 to TRBJ1-2; 10 nucleotides agree with TRBD1. The V gene end was trimmed by 0 bases and the J gene end by 2 bases; junction bases not matched to a gene: 6. CDR1 and CDR2 (germline): MGHRA, YSYEKL. The CDR3 covers 17 residues. The CDR3 sequence: CASSQEMTGGENYGYTF. The CDR3 nucleotides are TGCGCCAGCAGCCAAGAAATGACAGGGGGCGAAAACTATGGCTACACCTTC.

The chain links TRBV11-2 to TRBJ2-7; D not certain. The CDR3 totals 13 residues. Trimming took 5 bases from V and 2 from J, leaving 10 bases between them. From germline, CDR1 is SGHAT and CDR2 FQNNGV. The CDR3 loop is CASSPQLAYEQYF. For the CDR3, the DNA is TGTGCCAGCAGCCCCCAGTTGGCCTACGAGCAGTACTTC.

The chain carries TRBV27 and TRBJ2-7; D gene unclear. The length of the CDR3 is 15 residues. V was clipped by 0 bases and J by 2 bases, with 11 bases between them. CDR1 is MNHEY and CDR2 is SMNVEV in the germline V gene (reference sequence). The chain's CDR3 is CASSLSMDKAYEQYF. The CDR3 region has the DNA TGTGCCAGCAGTTTATCGATGGATAAAGCCTACGAGCAGTACTTC.

The CDR3 loop is CASRGQGQETQYF. CDR3 bases: TGTGCCAGCAGAGGACAGGGCCAAGAGACCCAGTACTTC. The V and J genes are TRBV6-6 and TRBJ2-5, with TRBD1 matching over 8 bases. Germline CDR1 and CDR2: MNHNY and SVGAGI (reference sequence). The CDR3 has 13 amino acids. After removal of 6 bases from V and 1 base from J, the junction contained 1 base not matched to a gene.

V is TRBV5-8 and J is TRBJ2-1, with 7 bases identical to TRBD1. The junction had 13 bases not matched to a gene; V was cut back by 5 bases and J by 2 bases. CDR1 and CDR2 from the germline V gene are SGHTS and YDEGEE. The CDR3 consists of 17 residues. CDR3 coding DNA: TGTGCCAGCAGTCTACCCGCCGGGACAGTGCCCTACAATGAGCAGTTCTTC. Its translation is CASSLPAGTVPYNEQFF.

The gene calls are TRBV5-6 and TRBJ2-4; D is unclear. Germline CDR1 SGHDT, CDR2 YYEEEE. V dropped 0 bases and J dropped 3 bases, with 7 bases sitting between them. This CDR3 is built from 14 residues. CDR3 in amino acids: CASSLGQNKNIQYF. In nucleotides, the CDR3 is TGTGCCAGCAGCTTGGGGCAGAACAAAAACATTCAGTACTTC.

This sequence joins TRBV11-2 and TRBJ2-5, with TRBD1 identical over 8 bases. The CDR3 contains 15 residues. CDR1 SGHAT and CDR2 FQNNGV come from the germline V gene. V trimming: 4 bases; J trimming: 2 bases; junction bases outside the gene matches: 6. CDR3 coding DNA: TGTGCCAGCAGCTCGGACAGGGTCGTACAAGAGACCCAGTACTTC. Protein product: CASSSDRVVQETQYF.

The chain recombines TRBV29-1 with TRBJ2-1; D unclear. Germline V gene sequence: CDR1 SQVTM, CDR2 ANQGSEA. The CDR3 consists of 15 residues. The V and J ends lost 3 bases and 2 bases respectively, with 14 bases between them. CDR3 in amino acids: CSVETVGLTYNEQFF. CDR3 DNA sequence: TGCAGCGTTGAGACCGTGGGGTTAACCTACAATGAGCAGTTCTTC.

This clone was seen a single time. The DNA of the CDR3 is TGTGCCAGCAGTTACACGGGGATGAGCCCCGGGGAGCTGTTTTTT. Translated, it gives CASSYTGMSPGELFF. This sequence joins TRBV6-5 and TRBJ2-2; D is possibly TRBD2 (5 bases). V was cut by 2 bases and J by 6 bases, with 13 bases left in between. This CDR3 is built from 15 residues. Germline V lookup: CDR1 MNHEY, CDR2 SVGAGI.

The genes are TRBV6-5 and TRBJ1-5; D may be TRBD1 (5 bases). Trimming removed 6 bases from V and 5 bases from J, with 14 bases in between. The germline V gene has CDR1 MNHEY and CDR2 SVGAGI. The CDR3 is 14 residues long. CDR3 region: CASSYVLGDQPQHF. CDR3 DNA sequence: TGTGCCAGCAGCTACGTCCTGGGGGATCAGCCCCAGCATTTT.

The chain carries TRBV28 and TRBJ1-6; D gene uncertain. The germline CDR1 and CDR2 sequences are MDHEN and SYDVKM. This CDR3 spans 15 amino acids. V was clipped by 8 bases and J by 3 bases, with 14 bases between them. The CDR3, as DNA: TGTGCCAGCCTTACTCCCCGGGACTATAATTCACCCCTCCACTTT. This translates into CASLTPRDYNSPLHF.

This rearrangement joins TRBV28 to TRBJ2-3; D is perhaps TRBD1 (5 bases). CDR3 length: 13 amino acids. Germline V gene data show CDR1 as MDHEN and CDR2 as SYDVKM. Trimming pared 6 bases from V and 6 bases from J, leaving 13 bases between. Written as DNA, the CDR3 is TGTGCCAGCAGGCCCCCGACAGCGGATACGCAGTATTTT. The encoded protein is CASRPPTADTQYF.

The chain combines TRBV6-1 with TRBJ2-1, with D perhaps matching TRBD1 (6 bases). This CDR3 has 13 residues. Germline assignment: CDR1 MNHNS and CDR2 SASEGT. With 11 bases removed from V and 6 bases from J, the gap between germline ends came to 17 bases. The DNA of the CDR3 is TGTGCCGCCCGGGACATCGGTTCCAATGAGCAGTTCTTC. Protein sequence: CAARDIGSNEQFF.

The chain has TRBV4-1 and TRBJ2-7; possible D gene TRBD2, 5 bases. Per germline, CDR1 MGHRA and CDR2 YSYEKL. The CDR3 is made up of 15 amino acids. V was cut by 6 bases and J by 5 bases, with 20 bases left in between. The CDR3 DNA reads as TGCGCCAGCAGTCCTTCCTTTACTAGTAAGCACGAGCAGTACTTC. Protein product: CASSPSFTSKHEQYF.

The V gene is TRBV6-1, the J gene TRBJ2-7, with 10 nucleotides matching TRBD1. In germline, CDR1 is MNHNS, CDR2 SASEGT. The CDR3 has 14 amino acids. Losses at the gene ends were 5 bases for V and 2 bases for J; bases not matched to a gene: 3. For the CDR3, the DNA is TGTGCCAGCAGTTGGACAGGGGGGGCCTACGAGCAGTACTTC. Encoded protein: CASSWTGGAYEQYF.

V is TRBV13 and J is TRBJ2-7; TRBD1 aligns across 9 bases. V shed 5 bases, J shed 7 bases, and the junction held 3 bases outside the gene matches. There are 12 residues in the CDR3. The germline V gene has CDR1 PRHDT and CDR2 FYEKMQ (reference sequence). CDR3 region: CASSHRGQEQYF. The CDR3, as DNA: TGTGCCAGCAGCCACAGGGGGCAGGAGCAGTACTTC.

The chain uses TRBV13 and TRBJ2-7; unclear D gene. V lost 4 bases and J lost 0, with 16 bases in between. The germline V gene encodes CDR1 PRHDT and CDR2 FYEKMQ (reference sequence). CDR3 size: 16 residues. The DNA of the CDR3 is TGTGCCAGCAGCTGGTTCCAGGATCTTAACTCCTACGAGCAGTACTTC. This encodes CASSWFQDLNSYEQYF.

This chain joins TRBV27 and TRBJ2-7; a weak D match, TRBD1 (5 bases). CDR3 size: 13 residues. CDR1 is MNHEY and CDR2 is SMNVEV in the germline V gene (reference sequence). Trimming took 5 bases from V and 2 from J, leaving 10 bases between them. DNA of the CDR3: TGTGCCAGCAGTGCACGGACAACCTACGAGCAGTACTTC. Protein sequence: CASSARTTYEQYF.

The rearrangement uses TRBV4-2 and TRBJ2-2; D unclear. The V and J ends lost 4 bases and 4 bases respectively, with 13 bases between them. This CDR3 spans 15 amino acids. CDR1 is LGHNA, CDR2 YNFKEQ, per germline. This chain's CDR3 is CASSPGQIGTGELFF. The DNA for the CDR3 is TGTGCCAGCAGCCCAGGTCAGATTGGCACCGGGGAGCTGTTTTTT.

The chain joins TRBV7-8 to TRBJ1-1; TRBD1 matches 7 bases. Trimming removed 1 base from V and 6 bases from J; junction bases left unmatched: 8. The length of the CDR3 is 15 residues. Germline V gene sequence: CDR1 SGHVS, CDR2 FQNEAQ. The chain's CDR3 is CASSLVGGGTAEAFF. In DNA form, the CDR3 reads TGTGCCAGCAGCTTAGTCGGGGGAGGGACAGCTGAAGCTTTCTTT.

The genes are TRBV25-1 and TRBJ2-3; D call uncertain. Trimming took 8 bases from V and 6 from J, leaving 12 bases between them. The CDR3 totals 12 residues. Germline CDR1 and CDR2: MGHDK and SYGVNS. The CDR3 DNA follows: TGTGCCAGCGGGCTCCCGTCGGATACGCAGTATTTT. Translating it yields CASGLPSDTQYF.